This entry concerns a single TCR beta chain. This record comes from a study of blood T cell repertoires in COVID-19. About the research overall: From T cells, B-cell-depleted T cells, or PBMCs came the material, which was cDNA or gDNA.

In the study's own analysis: Amplifying reference gene primers gave estimates of nucleated cell counts. Using immunoSEQ multiplex PCR, the repertoire was profiled, and TCRdb retains in-frame clones only, with some absent. The V and J calls and clone size were taken over from that table, and D and trimming were inferred from the DNA. The table records roughly 150,000 clones, over 80% of them present only once. Cohort assignment relied on participant-reported clinical history. The receptor was isolated from a man between 65 and 85 years old who had been exposed to COVID-19. The material sequenced was PBMCs or T cells enriched from blood (not recorded which).

The CDR3 here is CASSGSTGGAGGYTF. The CDR3, as DNA: TGTGCCAGCAGCGGTTCAACAGGGGGCGCTGGAGGCTACACCTTC. The chain couples TRBV9 to TRBJ1-2; 9 nucleotides agree with TRBD1. This CDR3 has 15 residues. J was trimmed by 8 bases and V by 3 bases; bases with no gene match: 11. Germline V gene sequence: CDR1 SGDLS, CDR2 YYNGEE. Complete variable domain (other parts from reference TRBV9 and TRBJ1-2): DSGVTQTPKHLITATGQRVTLRCSPRSGDLSVYWYQQSLDQGLQFLIQYYNGEERAKGNILERFSAQQFPDLHSELNLSSLELGDSALYFCASSGSTGGAGGYTFGSGTRLTVV.